This TCR beta chain originates from a study of shared clonotypes between healthy human individuals. Genomic DNA of each subset was evenly split across several immunoSEQ plates. Libraries were prepared by immunoSEQ multiplex PCR; TCRdb keeps only in-frame clonotypes and omits some of them. Of a few million clones in the sample, 80% to 95% were seen once. This CDR3 comprises 14 residues. The germline CDR1 and CDR2 sequences are SGHTA and FQGNSA. V was pared by 3 bases and J by 7 bases, with 13 bases between. The sample consisted of naive CD4+ T cells from PBMCs. Indicated subset: CD45RA+ positively selected. The receptor's source is a young man in good health. Some clones in this sample may be carry-over from other donors' samples. V is TRBV7-2 and J is TRBJ1-5; D gene unclear. The CDR3 coding sequence is TGTGCCAGCAGCTTCGACCCAGGCGGGCAGCCCCAGCATTTT. Encoded protein: CASSFDPGGQPQHF.